This passage covers 3 T cell receptor beta chains from one sample sequenced in a study of T cells in Graves' hyperthyroidism and ophthalmopathy. It was RNA transcripts that yielded the amplified TCR beta CDR3 regions. The TCR CDR3 first-round RT-PCR relied on the HTBI primer set. Each CDR3 protein gets one entry after TCRdb re-called the multiplex PCR reads with MiXCR. In the table there are 500,000 or so distinct CDR3 sequences, roughly 18% of which are singletons. Material for sequencing was blood. These receptors all stem from a woman between 18 and 29 years old with Graves' ophthalmopathy.

This clonotype was counted between two and nine times. V and J are TRBV19 and TRBJ1-1; D is unresolved. In germline, CDR1 is LNHDA, CDR2 SQIVND (reference sequence). The CDR3 is made up of 14 amino acids. V was pared by 3 bases and J by 1 base, with 9 bases between. The CDR3 nucleotides are TGTGCCAGTAGTATTCTGGTGGAGAACACTGAAGCTTTCTTT. Translation: CASSILVENTEAFF. The full variable domain, its missing parts supplied by reference TRBV19 and TRBJ1-1, is DGGITQSPKYLFRKEGQNVTLSCEQNLNHDAMYWYRQDPGQGLRLIYYSQIVNDFQKGDIAEGYSVSREKKESFPLTVTSAQKNPTAFYLCASSILVENTEAFFGQGTRLTVV.

This clonotype was detected ten times or more. This chain uses TRBV7-9 with TRBJ2-1; TRBD2 matches 13 bases. The CDR3 covers 15 residues. Germline trimming cut 5 bases from V and 8 bases from J; bases unmatched to any gene: 6. CDR1 and CDR2 from the germline V gene are SEHNR and FQNEAQ (reference sequence). The CDR3 nucleotides are TGTGCCAGCAGCGCCAGGACTAGCGGGGGAGATGAGCAGTTCTTC. As protein: CASSARTSGGDEQFF.

This clonotype was recorded a few times. The chain links TRBV7-3 to TRBJ1-1; D is unresolved. Germline assignment: CDR1 SGHTA and CDR2 FQGTGA. This CDR3 comprises 13 residues. Trimming removed 0 bases from V and 5 bases from J, with 7 bases in between. For the CDR3, the DNA is TGTGCCAGCAGCTTAACGGTGGGAACTGAAGCTTTCTTT. It codes for CASSLTVGTEAFF.